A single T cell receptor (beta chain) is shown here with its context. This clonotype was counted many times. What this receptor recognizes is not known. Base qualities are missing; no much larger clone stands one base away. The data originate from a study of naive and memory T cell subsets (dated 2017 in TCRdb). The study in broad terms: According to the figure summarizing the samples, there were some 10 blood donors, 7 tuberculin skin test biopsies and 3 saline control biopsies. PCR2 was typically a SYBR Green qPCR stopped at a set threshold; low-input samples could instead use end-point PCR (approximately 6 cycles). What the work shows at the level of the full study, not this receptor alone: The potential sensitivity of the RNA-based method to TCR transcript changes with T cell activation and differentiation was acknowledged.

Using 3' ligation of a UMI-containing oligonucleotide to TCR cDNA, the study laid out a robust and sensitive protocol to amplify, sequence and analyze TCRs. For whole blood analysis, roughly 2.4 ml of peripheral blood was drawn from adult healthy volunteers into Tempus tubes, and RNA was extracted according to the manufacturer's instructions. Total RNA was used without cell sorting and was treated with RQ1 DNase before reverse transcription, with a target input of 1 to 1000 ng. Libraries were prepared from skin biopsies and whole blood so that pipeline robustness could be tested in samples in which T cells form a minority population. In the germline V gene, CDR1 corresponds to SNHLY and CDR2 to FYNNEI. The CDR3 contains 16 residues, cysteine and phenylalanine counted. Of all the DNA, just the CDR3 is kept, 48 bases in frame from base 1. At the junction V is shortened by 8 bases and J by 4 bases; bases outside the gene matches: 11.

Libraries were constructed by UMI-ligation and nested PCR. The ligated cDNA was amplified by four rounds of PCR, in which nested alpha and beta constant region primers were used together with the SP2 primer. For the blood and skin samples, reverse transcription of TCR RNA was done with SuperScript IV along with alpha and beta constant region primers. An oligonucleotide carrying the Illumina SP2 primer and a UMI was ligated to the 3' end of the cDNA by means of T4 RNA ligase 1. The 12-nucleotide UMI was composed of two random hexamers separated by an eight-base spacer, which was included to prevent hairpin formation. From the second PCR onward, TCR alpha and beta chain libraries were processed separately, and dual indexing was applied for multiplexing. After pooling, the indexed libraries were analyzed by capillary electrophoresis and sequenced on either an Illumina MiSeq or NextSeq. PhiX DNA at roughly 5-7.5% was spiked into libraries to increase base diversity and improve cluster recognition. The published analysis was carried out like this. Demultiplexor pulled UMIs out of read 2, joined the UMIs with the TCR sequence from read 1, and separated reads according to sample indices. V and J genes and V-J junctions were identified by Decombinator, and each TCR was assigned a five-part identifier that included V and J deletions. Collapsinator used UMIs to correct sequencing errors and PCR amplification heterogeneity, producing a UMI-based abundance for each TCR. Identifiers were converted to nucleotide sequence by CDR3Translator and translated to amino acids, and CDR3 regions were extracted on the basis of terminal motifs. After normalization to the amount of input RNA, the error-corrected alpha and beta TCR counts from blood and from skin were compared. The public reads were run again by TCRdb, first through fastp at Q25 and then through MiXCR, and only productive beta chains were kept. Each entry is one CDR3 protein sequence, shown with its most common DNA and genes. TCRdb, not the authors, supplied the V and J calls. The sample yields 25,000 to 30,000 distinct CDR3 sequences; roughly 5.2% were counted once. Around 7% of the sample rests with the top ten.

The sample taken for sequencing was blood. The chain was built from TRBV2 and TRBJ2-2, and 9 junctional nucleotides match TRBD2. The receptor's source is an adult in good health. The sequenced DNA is TGTGCCAGCCTTACGACAGCGGGAGGAGGCACCGGGGAGCTGTTTTTT. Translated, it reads CASLTTAGGGTGELFF.